This is a list of T cell receptor beta chains from one sample in a study of blood T cell repertoires in COVID-19. The data were produced by immunoSEQ multiplex PCR, yet TCRdb's version contains in-frame clones alone and is incomplete. The data contain some 300,000 clones, roughly 90% of them singletons. Sequencing was done on a sample of PBMCs or T cells enriched from blood (not recorded which). The origin of the receptors is a woman between 50 and 59 years old who had been exposed to COVID-19. Each CDR3 is given with its conserved first and last residue. Each record gives: V gene, J gene, clone size, CDR3 protein. Size is stated for part of the rows, as once, few or many counts, or as a class when the clone is expanded.

TRBV3-1/TRBV3-2	TRBJ2-7	few	CASSQDLRTRVF
TRBV15	TRBJ1-1	-	CATSRKNRVNTEAFF
TRBV3-1/TRBV3-2	TRBJ1-3	-	CASSQDGFGLPSGNTIYF
TRBV19	TRBJ2-7	-	CASRPRTGSYEQYF
TRBV7-9	TRBJ1-2	-	CASSLPPTGLAKYGYTF
TRBV28	TRBJ1-5	-	CASRQAPGANSNQPQHF
TRBV27	TRBJ1-2	-	CASSPDGINYGYTF
TRBV5-1	TRBJ2-7	-	CASSLRGTGASEQYF
TRBV19	TRBJ1-6	-	CASSPKTPVSPLHF
TRBV5-6	TRBJ1-2	-	CASSYGRGRIF
TRBV5-1	TRBJ2-7	once	CASSQTLHREAYEQYF
TRBV28	TRBJ1-2	-	CASRRDSMGYTF
TRBV7-8	TRBJ2-7	-	CASSSLGGGPAVEQYF
TRBV9	TRBJ2-7	once	CASSYDGLAGEYEQYF
TRBV7-2	TRBJ1-5	once	CASSRRTVSNQPQHF
TRBV5-1	TRBJ2-1	once	CASSLGLAGTLSYNEQFF
TRBV19	TRBJ1-5	-	CASSAFSGNQPQHF
TRBV19	TRBJ2-5	-	CASSAYQETQYF
TRBV19	TRBJ1-5	few	CASSIGLHSNQPQHF
TRBV18	TRBJ1-5	-	CASSPGQSTQPQHF
TRBV5-5	TRBJ2-7	-	CASMNGRGPFSYEQYF
TRBV4-2	TRBJ2-3	-	CASSQDPSGNTDTQYF
TRBV3-1/TRBV3-2	TRBJ1-1	-	CASSQTGVMNTEAFF
TRBV28	TRBJ1-6	-	CASSLFSRGNSPLHF
TRBV5-1	TRBJ2-6	-	CASSLAQGSGANVLTF
TRBV6-5	TRBJ1-4	once	CASSRTGSSEKLFF
TRBV28	TRBJ1-4	-	CASSPPGGLNEKLFF
TRBV7-9	TRBJ1-4	-	CASSPRQGREKLFF
TRBV5-1	TRBJ2-1	-	CASSREGVAYNEQFF
TRBV5-5	TRBJ2-7	-	CASSLAGTGTYEQYF
TRBV4-1	TRBJ1-2	few	CASSQDTTGGSSNYGYTF
TRBV5-5	TRBJ2-2	-	CASSLQGMDTGELFF
TRBV2	TRBJ1-6	-	CASSVGGSWGSPLHF
TRBV10-3	TRBJ2-7	-	CAISPEAGGGYEQYF
TRBV7-9	TRBJ2-7	-	CASSPTGRNEQYF
TRBV19	TRBJ2-3	-	CASRDRVGWTDTQYF
TRBV5-4	TRBJ1-4	-	CASSLNSEKLFF
TRBV7-2	TRBJ2-1	-	CASSRTSGGAQVAQFF
TRBV6-2/TRBV6-3	TRBJ2-7	-	CASSYGATQYEQYF
TRBV5-4	TRBJ1-1	once	CASSSPRGRGNTEAFF
TRBV15	TRBJ1-6	-	CATRDSYDGTGDSPLHF
TRBV7-2	TRBJ2-5	-	CASSLVRQGGISETQYF
TRBV7-9	TRBJ1-2	-	CASSSELHKTFYGYTF
TRBV11-2	TRBJ2-5	-	CASSLEAGYVRETQYF
TRBV2	TRBJ1-2	-	CASSEVIYGYTF
TRBV28	TRBJ1-1	-	CASSLGGTGALRGEAFF
TRBV2	TRBJ1-1	-	CASSGQLNTEAFF
TRBV27	TRBJ1-2	-	CASSSSAGGYGYTF
TRBV19	TRBJ2-2	-	CASGGLSRTGELFF
TRBV2	TRBJ2-2	-	CASIRAGHTGELFF
TRBV10-3	TRBJ1-3	-	CAISESWEGPGNTIYF
TRBV18	TRBJ1-2	-	CASSPGRTGGGYTF
TRBV7-9	TRBJ2-1	-	CASTSPGTTIYNEQFF
TRBV4-2	TRBJ2-5	-	CASRLSGAPETQYF
TRBV27	TRBJ2-1	-	CASSFELAGRNEQFF
TRBV5-1	TRBJ2-3	-	CASSIQESTDTQYF
TRBV5-1	TRBJ2-3	-	CASSSLAGGSTDTQYF